The next 21 T cell receptor beta chains were all read from a single sample in a study of T cells in Graves' hyperthyroidism and ophthalmopathy. Amplified TCR beta CDR3 regions derived from RNA transcripts. With the HTBI primer set, the TCR CDR3 went through a first round of RT-PCR. TCRdb re-derived calls from the multiplex PCR reads in MiXCR, one entry per CDR3 protein. The sample holds fewer than 750,000 distinct CDR3 sequences, approximately 44% seen once. Sequenced sample: peripheral blood or thyroid tissue (not recorded which). These receptors were taken from a woman aged 18-29 years with Graves' hyperthyroidism.

The chain carries TRBV20-1 and TRBJ2-7, with D hard to call. V dropped 3 bases and J dropped 12 bases, with 6 bases sitting between them. The CDR3 extends over 8 amino acids. Germline assignment: CDR1 DFQATT and CDR2 SNEGSKA (reference sequence). For the CDR3, the DNA is TGCAGTGCTAGGGTCCCGTACTTC. Translating it yields CSARVPYF.

This sequence joins TRBV7-3 and TRBJ2-5; TRBD1 matches at 7 bases. Trimming took 6 bases from V and 5 from J; bases not matched to a gene: 18. The CDR3 sequence is 17 residues long. The V gene's germline CDR1 is SGHTA and CDR2 FQGTGA. CDR3 sequence (DNA): TGTGCCAGCAGTTCCGGGACAGCAGCGAACACCGGGGAGACCCAGTACTTC. This gives the protein CASSSGTAANTGETQYF.

This clonotype was recorded at least ten times. One end of the junction varies from germline; a read error may be responsible. The chain employs TRBV5-1 and TRBJ2-7; no clear D. The V gene's germline CDR1 is SGHRS and CDR2 YFSETQ. The CDR3 covers 13 residues. This CDR3 reads CASSLVDNYEQYF. The CDR3 bases are TGTGCCAGCAGCTTAGTAGATAACTACGAGCAGTACTTC.

This clonotype has at least ten counts. The gene calls are TRBV3-1 and TRBJ1-2; no definite D call. V lost 3 bases and J lost 2, with 10 bases in between. This CDR3 comprises 14 residues. Germline CDR1 and CDR2: LGHDT and YNNKEL (reference sequence). CDR3 bases: TGTGCCAGCAGCCACGGCCGATCCAACTATGGCTACACCTTC. Translation: CASSHGRSNYGYTF. Looking up the rest from reference TRBV3-1 and TRBJ1-2 gives the full variable domain: DTAVSQTPKYLVTQMGNDKSIKCEQNLGHDTMYWYKQDSKKFLKIMFSYNNKELIINETVPNRFSPKSPDKAHLNLHINSLELGDSAVYFCASSHGRSNYGYTFGSGTRLTVV.

This clonotype showed up many times. This chain links TRBV15 with TRBJ2-7; perhaps TRBD1 as D (6 bases). The CDR3 runs 14 residues. Germline V lookup: CDR1 LNHNV, CDR2 YYDKDF (reference sequence). Trimming removed 0 bases from V and 5 bases from J, with 11 bases in between. CDR3 sequence (DNA): TGTGCCACCAGCAGAGAAGCCAGGGGCGACGAGCAGTACTTC. This codes for CATSREARGDEQYF.

The rearrangement joins TRBV29-1 to TRBJ2-5; 11 positions match TRBD1. This CDR3 is 15 amino acids long. Germline V gene lookup returns CDR1 SQVTM and CDR2 ANQGSEA. CDR3: CSSSFRTGGPETQYF. The CDR3 DNA sequence: TGCAGTTCGTCTTTCCGGACAGGGGGCCCAGAGACCCAGTACTTC.

V and J are TRBV7-9 and TRBJ2-6, with unresolved D. Germline V lookup: CDR1 SEHNR, CDR2 FQNEAQ (reference sequence). The CDR3 consists of 13 residues. Trimming took off 5 bases at V and 8 bases at J, with 10 bases between the two ends. The CDR3 spells CASSPFGSNVLTF. For the CDR3, the DNA is TGTGCCAGCAGCCCCTTCGGGTCCAACGTCCTGACTTTC.

This clonotype was observed many times. The rearrangement uses TRBV7-8 and TRBJ2-7; D is perhaps TRBD1 (6 bases). This CDR3 region has 14 residues. Germline values: CDR1 SGHVS, CDR2 FQNEAQ. The germline V and J ends were trimmed by 3 bases and 6 bases, with 15 bases remaining between them. The CDR3, as DNA: TGTGCCAGCAGCTTTTCTGGGGGCTTCTCCGAGCAGTACTTC. This gives the protein CASSFSGGFSEQYF.

This clonotype was counted many times. This chain joins TRBV7-9 and TRBJ2-7; D not certain. V lost 6 bases and J 0 bases, leaving 15 bases between the germline ends. The germline CDR1 and CDR2 sequences are SEHNR and FQNEAQ (reference sequence). The CDR3 spans 15 residues. This CDR3 is CASSPLWGSSYEQYF. CDR3 sequence (DNA): TGTGCCAGCAGTCCCCTGTGGGGTAGCTCCTACGAGCAGTACTTC.

The chain is built from TRBV7-8 and TRBJ1-2; 10 bases match TRBD1. The CDR3 totals 15 residues. V gave up 2 bases and J gave up 8 bases; unmatched junction bases: 8. The germline gives CDR1 SGHVS, CDR2 FQNEAQ. The CDR3 protein is CASSLLTGGSGGYTF. In DNA form, the CDR3 reads TGTGCCAGCAGCTTACTGACAGGGGGCTCAGGGGGCTACACCTTC.

This chain uses TRBV6-2 or TRBV6-3 with TRBJ2-3, with 10 bases fitting TRBD1. The CDR3 is made up of 14 amino acids. Germline CDR1 is MNHEY and CDR2 is SVGEGT. Trimming cost V 6 bases and J 2 bases; bases outside gene matches: 2. The CDR3 bases are TGTGCCAGCAGGGGACAGGGGCACACAGATACGCAGTATTTT. Encoded protein: CASRGQGHTDTQYF.

This clonotype came up a few times. This chain connects TRBV12-3 or TRBV12-4 to TRBJ2-7; no reliable D call. Trimming pared 6 bases from V and 8 bases from J, leaving 8 bases between. The CDR3 length is 10 residues. CDR3 sequence reads: CASSRGQQYF. Here the CDR3 DNA reads TGTGCCAGCAGCCGAGGACAGCAGTACTTC.

This chain links TRBV20-1 with TRBJ2-2; 9 bases map to TRBD1. V lost 0 bases to trimming and J lost 13 bases; unmatched junction nucleotides: 0. Germline V gene sequence: CDR1 DFQATT, CDR2 SNEGSKA (reference sequence). CDR3 length: 11 amino acids. CDR3 DNA sequence: TGCAGTGCTAGAGAGGACAGGGGGCTGTTTTTT. It specifies CSAREDRGLFF.

This clonotype was seen a handful of times. One end of the junction fails to match germline, which may point to a read error. The genes are TRBV5-1 and TRBJ2-1; possible D gene TRBD2, 5 bases. The CDR3 is made up of 14 amino acids. CDR1 and CDR2 from the germline V gene are SGHRS and YFSETQ. This chain's CDR3 is CASSLGGPYNEQFF. The CDR3, as DNA: TGTGCTAGCAGTTTAGGCGGTCCCTACAATGAGCAGTTCTTC.

The sample holds a few counts of this clonotype. The CDR3: CAILSGRHVNEQFF. The CDR3 DNA reads TGTGCCATCCTTAGCGGGAGGCACGTTAATGAGCAGTTCTTC. The rearrangement joins TRBV2 to TRBJ2-1, with 10 bases matching TRBD2. V dropped 10 bases and J dropped 7; count of bases not matched to a gene: 10. CDR1 SNHLY and CDR2 FYNNEI come from the germline V gene. The CDR3 is 14 amino acids.

This clonotype was detected many times. This chain joins TRBV12-3 or TRBV12-4 and TRBJ1-1, with 7 bases aligning to TRBD1. The junction had 6 bases not matched to a gene; V was cut back by 7 bases and J by 1 base. The CDR3 length is 14 residues. The CDR3 coding sequence is TGTGCCAGCATTGAACAGGGGAGGAACACTGAAGCTTTCTTT. This gives the protein CASIEQGRNTEAFF.

The chain links TRBV24-1 to TRBJ2-1, with TRBD2 identical over 11 bases. The CDR3 runs to 16 residues. Germline trimming cut 4 bases from V and 6 bases from J; bases unmatched to any gene: 7. The germline gives CDR1 KGHDR, CDR2 SFDVKD. CDR3 in amino acids: CATSDRLAGGTNEQFF. CDR3 DNA sequence: TGTGCCACCAGTGACCGTCTAGCGGGAGGAACCAATGAGCAGTTCTTC.

The rearrangement joins TRBV2 to TRBJ2-7, with D possibly called TRBD1 or TRBD2 (5 bases each). The germline gives CDR1 SNHLY, CDR2 FYNNEI. V was cut by 5 bases and J by 1 base, with 12 bases left in between. This CDR3 is 14 amino acids long. This CDR3 is CASSFDYRSYEQYF. CDR3 DNA: TGTGCCAGCAGTTTCGACTACAGGTCCTACGAGCAGTACTTC.

The chain joins TRBV20-1 to TRBJ2-2, with D possibly being TRBD2 (7 bases). V dropped 0 bases and J dropped 4 bases, with 21 bases sitting between them. The CDR3 runs to 18 residues. CDR1 and CDR2 from the germline V gene are DFQATT and SNEGSKA (reference sequence). CDR3 amino acids: CSARDRGGAGDGTGELFF. In nucleotides, the CDR3 is TGCAGTGCTAGAGACAGGGGAGGCGCGGGAGACGGCACCGGGGAGCTGTTTTTT.

This clonotype has a count of ten or more. The gene calls are TRBV6-1 and TRBJ2-2; possibly TRBD1 for D (6 bases). Germline V gene sequence: CDR1 MNHNS, CDR2 SASEGT. V was trimmed by 6 bases and J by 1 base, leaving 15 bases between them. This CDR3 spans 16 amino acids. The CDR3 region has the DNA TGTGCCAGCAGCCCGGACAGACAGTTGAACACCGGGGAGCTGTTTTTT. It translates to CASSPDRQLNTGELFF.

This chain links TRBV2 with TRBJ1-2, with a weak D call TRBD1 (5 bases). The germline V gene has CDR1 SNHLY and CDR2 FYNNEI. The CDR3 is made up of 15 amino acids. V was clipped by 6 bases and J by 3 bases, with 17 bases between them. DNA for the CDR3: TGTGCCAGCAGGAACCAGGGCTTATTGTACTATGGCTACACCTTC. This sequence encodes CASRNQGLLYYGYTF. Variable domain in full (rest from reference TRBV2 and TRBJ1-2): EPEVTQTPSHQVTQMGQEVILRCVPISNHLYFYWYRQILGQKVEFLVSFYNNEISEKSEIFDDQFSVERPDGSNFTLKIRSTKLEDSAMYFCASRNQGLLYYGYTFGSGTRLTVV.